The TCR beta chain under discussion was sequenced for a study of CD8+ T cells in alopecia areata. CDR3 size: 17 residues. J was trimmed by 4 bases and V by 5 bases; bases with no gene match: 8. Germline CDR1 and CDR2: SGHNT and YYREEE (reference sequence). RNA extraction was followed by reverse transcription into cDNA, which acted as the sequencing template. The table came from immunoSEQ multiplex PCR; TCRdb's copy has only in-frame clones and leaves some out. The repertoire includes under 250,000 clones, approximately 61% of them detected once, and more than 0.4% sits in the top ten. PBMCs were stained for CD3, CD4 and CD8, and CD4+ and CD8+ T cells were sorted.

The specimen comprised CD4+ T cells sorted from blood, sampled at week 0. The V gene is TRBV5-4, the J gene TRBJ2-2, with 13 bases lining up with TRBD2. The TCR comes from a human donor with alopecia areata. The CDR3 loop is CASRIVTSGGPTGELFF. The CDR3 DNA is TGTGCCAGCAGGATCGTGACTAGCGGGGGGCCCACCGGGGAGCTGTTTTTT.